The clone carrying this TCR beta chain has more than one count but fewer than ten. TCR beta CDR3 sequences were amplified from RNA transcripts. The HTBI primer set served for first-round RT-PCR of the TCR CDR3. TCRdb re-derived calls from the multiplex PCR reads in MiXCR, one entry per CDR3 protein. The table shows around 480,000 distinct CDR3 sequences, with 13% to 15% occurring only once. The data were obtained in a study of T cells in Graves' hyperthyroidism and ophthalmopathy. CDR1 is DFQATT and CDR2 is SNEGSKA in the germline V gene (reference sequence). J lost 4 bases, V lost 5 bases, and 8 bases had no gene match. The CDR3 has 15 residues.

The chain employs TRBV20-1 and TRBJ2-2, with 9 bases matching TRBD1. Sequenced input: blood. The TCR sequence derives from a woman under 30 with Graves' hyperthyroidism. CDR3 bases: TGCAGTGCTGTGTCGGGACAGGGAGGCACCGGGGAGCTGTTTTTT. Translation gives CSAVSGQGGTGELFF.